The 24 T cell receptor beta chains given below trace back to one sample, sequenced in a study of OX40 agonist ivuxolimab in advanced cancers. Assay used: immunoSEQ multiplex PCR; TCRdb lists only in-frame clones, some missing. The table has tens of thousands of clones, 80% to 90% seen once. The sample was CD4+ or CD8+ T cells sorted from blood, taken in a trial of the OX40 agonist ivuxolimab. These receptors came from an adult with an advanced solid tumor such as melanoma, head and neck, liver or kidney cancer.

The chain combines TRBV6-5 with TRBJ2-3; D gene uncertain. The CDR3 is 15 residues long. Germline CDR1 is MNHEY and CDR2 is SVGAGI. Trimming removed 6 bases at V and 4 bases at J, with 17 bases between. CDR3 protein: CASRKSQARPDTQYF. CDR3 DNA sequence: TGTGCCAGCAGGAAGAGTCAGGCCCGGCCAGATACGCAGTATTTT.

This clone came up a few times. The rearrangement joins TRBV30 to TRBJ2-7, with D tentatively TRBD2 (5 bases). V was clipped by 3 bases and J by 4 bases, with 10 bases between them. Looked up from germline, CDR1 is GTSNPN and CDR2 is SVGIG (reference sequence). The CDR3 runs 12 residues. Here the CDR3 reads CAWSEPGYEQYF. DNA for the CDR3: TGTGCCTGGAGCGAACCGGGATACGAGCAGTACTTC.

With respect to this clone: One junction end does not reproduce the germline sequence, and a read error may be involved. CDR3 loop: CASSLEGGSYNEQFF. CDR3 nucleotide sequence: TGTGCTAGCAGCTTAGAGGGGGGATCCTACAATGAGCAGTTCTTC. The chain has TRBV7-7 and TRBJ2-1, with D perhaps assigned TRBD1 or TRBD2 (6 bases each). CDR3 length equals 15 residues. Germline assignment: CDR1 SSHAT and CDR2 FNYEAQ (reference sequence).

As regards this clone: The same CDR3 arises from other DNA sequences in this sample as well. The chain links TRBV11-2 to TRBJ2-7; D might be TRBD1 or TRBD2, each matching 5 bases. The CDR3 contains 15 residues. V was trimmed by 1 base and J by 3 bases, leaving 13 bases between them. In germline, CDR1 is SGHAT, CDR2 FQNNGV. The CDR3 DNA reads TGTGCCAGCAGCTTAGGAGGGGTGGGGGACTACGAGCAGTACTTC. Translation gives CASSLGGVGDYEQYF.

V usage is TRBV7-9 and J usage is TRBJ2-3; 7 bases agree with TRBD2. The CDR3 is 15 residues long. The ends lost 10 bases at V and 4 bases at J; junction bases unmatched: 14. In germline, CDR1 is SEHNR, CDR2 FQNEAQ (reference sequence). CDR3 nucleotides: TGTGCCACCCCACCCGCTGGCGGGAGACCAGATACGCAGTATTTT. Amino acid sequence: CATPPAGGRPDTQYF.

This chain joins TRBV9 and TRBJ2-2, with D possibly TRBD1 on 6 matching bases. Trimming removed 4 bases at V and 0 bases at J, with 13 bases between. Germline V gene sequence: CDR1 SGDLS, CDR2 YYNGEE. The CDR3 consists of 16 residues. The CDR3 DNA reads TGTGCCAGCAGCCGTACCGAGGGGGCGAACACCGGGGAGCTGTTTTTT. This gives the protein CASSRTEGANTGELFF.

The CDR3 region is CASSQDRGIDTQYF. In DNA, the CDR3 is TGTGCCAGCAGCCAGGACAGGGGTATAGATACGCAGTATTTT. The V gene is TRBV4-2, the J gene TRBJ2-3, with TRBD1 matching 9 bases. The germline gives CDR1 LGHNA, CDR2 YNFKEQ. V shed 3 bases, J shed 5 bases, and the junction held 3 bases outside the gene matches. The CDR3 is 14 residues long.

The gene calls are TRBV5-1 and TRBJ1-1, with TRBD1 identical over 8 bases. J was trimmed by 0 bases and V by 4 bases; bases with no gene match: 5. The germline V gene has CDR1 SGHRS and CDR2 YFSETQ. The CDR3 sequence is 15 residues long. This CDR3 is CASSPGQAMNTEAFF. In nucleotides, the CDR3 is TGCGCCAGCAGCCCGGGACAGGCCATGAACACTGAAGCTTTCTTT.

The chain couples TRBV19 to TRBJ2-5, with a tentative D call TRBD1 (6 bases). CDR3 size: 14 residues. Germline CDR1 LNHDA, CDR2 SQIVND (reference sequence). Trimming cost V 3 bases and J 0 bases, with 8 bases left between them. The CDR3 is CASSIGTYQETQYF. The DNA for the CDR3 is TGTGCCAGTAGTATCGGGACATACCAAGAGACCCAGTACTTC.

The V gene is TRBV27, the J gene TRBJ2-6, with 8 nucleotides matching TRBD1. Unmatched junction bases numbered 13, after V lost 5 bases and J lost 4 bases. The germline CDR1 and CDR2 sequences are MNHEY and SMNVEV (reference sequence). This CDR3 region has 18 residues. CDR3 sequence reads: CASSPPTGAIPGANVLTF. CDR3 sequence (DNA): TGTGCCAGCAGTCCCCCGACAGGGGCCATACCAGGGGCCAACGTCCTGACTTTC.

The chain is built from TRBV6-6 and TRBJ2-7; perhaps TRBD2 as D (5 bases). Trimming removed 2 bases at V and 1 base at J, with 12 bases between. This CDR3 has 15 residues. Germline CDR1 MNHNY, CDR2 SVGAGI (reference sequence). CDR3 coding DNA: TGTGCCAGCAGTTACATGAGGGATGAGTCCTACGAGCAGTACTTC. Translation gives CASSYMRDESYEQYF.

This chain connects TRBV5-5 to TRBJ1-1; 10 bases map to TRBD1. Germline CDR1 SGHKS, CDR2 YYEKEE (reference sequence). With 4 bases clipped from V and 1 base from J, the junction kept 10 bases outside the gene matches. CDR3 length: 17 amino acids. CDR3 nucleotide sequence: TGTGCCAGCAGCCAGGGGACAGGGGTGCGGGGGAACACTGAAGCTTTCTTT. This encodes CASSQGTGVRGNTEAFF. The full variable domain, with the rest looked up from reference TRBV5-5 and TRBJ1-1, is DAGVTQSPTHLIKTRGQQVTLRCSPISGHKSVSWYQQVLGQGPQFIFQYYEKEERGRGNFPDRFSARQFPNYSSELNVNALLLGDSALYLCASSQGTGVRGNTEAFFGQGTRLTVV.

The V call is TRBV28, the J call TRBJ1-3; D gene uncertain. Per the germline V gene, CDR1 is MDHEN and CDR2 is SYDVKM. Trimming stripped 11 bases from V and 0 bases from J, with 14 bases between. The CDR3 has 14 residues. CDR3 sequence reads: CAANQDLSGNTIYF. The CDR3 DNA follows: TGTGCCGCAAACCAGGACCTCTCTGGAAACACCATATATTTT.

This chain joins TRBV6-5 and TRBJ2-3; D is uncertain. V was trimmed by 0 bases and J by 3 bases, leaving 13 bases between them. Germline V gene sequence: CDR1 MNHEY, CDR2 SVGAGI. There are 16 residues in the CDR3. The CDR3 coding sequence is TGTGCCAGCAGTTACTCCCTCGCTGTCAGAACAGATACGCAGTATTTT. Protein product: CASSYSLAVRTDTQYF.

The chain carries TRBV19 and TRBJ2-1; perhaps TRBD2 as D (6 bases). Germline V CDR1 and CDR2: LNHDA, SQIVND (reference sequence). The CDR3 has 16 residues. Trimming removed 5 bases at V and 3 bases at J, with 17 bases between. The CDR3 nucleotides read TGTGCCAGTAGTTCCCGGGACTCTCCCCACTACAATGAGCAGTTCTTC. Encoded protein: CASSSRDSPHYNEQFF.

The chain couples TRBV30 to TRBJ1-2; the D gene is possibly TRBD1 (5 bases). Trimming left V 0 bases short and J 7 bases short, with 9 bases between. The CDR3 spans 12 residues. Germline V CDR1 and CDR2: GTSNPN, SVGIG (reference sequence). CDR3 in DNA: TGTGCCTGGAGTGTTTGGGGGTCTGGCTACACCTTC. This sequence encodes CAWSVWGSGYTF.

The gene calls are TRBV7-9 and TRBJ1-1; the match to TRBD1 covers 8 bases. Germline V lookup: CDR1 SEHNR, CDR2 FQNEAQ (reference sequence). CDR3 length: 14 amino acids. V was clipped by 6 bases and J by 6 bases; unmatched bases: 9. CDR3 in amino acids: CASRPTGATSEAFF. The CDR3 DNA reads as TGTGCCAGCAGACCGACAGGGGCGACCTCTGAAGCTTTCTTT. Combining the CDR3 with reference TRBV7-9 and TRBJ1-1 gives the whole variable domain DTGVSQNPRHKITKRGQNVTFRCDPISEHNRLYWYRQTLGQGPEFLTYFQNEAQLEKSRLLSDRFSAERPKGSFSTLEIQRTEQGDSAMYLCASRPTGATSEAFFGQGTRLTVV.

The chain links TRBV6-5 to TRBJ1-3, with a tentative D call TRBD1 (5 bases). Germline V gene data show CDR1 as MNHEY and CDR2 as SVGAGI. V was clipped by 6 bases and J by 3 bases, with 15 bases between them. The CDR3 has 15 amino acids. CDR3 region: CASRLGRGLGNTIYF. CDR3 in DNA: TGTGCCAGCAGACTCGGTCGGGGACTTGGAAACACCATATATTTT.

The chain carries TRBV15 and TRBJ1-3; D is unclear. V shed 5 bases and J shed 4 bases, with 9 bases lying between them. Germline CDR1 LNHNV, CDR2 YYDKDF (reference sequence). The CDR3 is 13 amino acids. CDR3 sequence reads: CATSSSKGNTIYF. The CDR3 region has the DNA TGTGCCACCAGCTCCTCGAAGGGAAACACCATATATTTT.

This clone appeared a single time. The genes are TRBV28 and TRBJ1-2; the match to TRBD1 covers 7 bases. V shed 8 bases, J shed 4 bases, and the junction held 4 bases outside the gene matches. This CDR3 is 12 amino acids long. Germline V CDR1 and CDR2: MDHEN, SYDVKM. CDR3 sequence reads: CASDGQVYGYTF. The CDR3 bases are TGTGCCAGCGACGGACAGGTCTATGGCTACACCTTC.

This clone was detected once. This chain connects TRBV6-5 to TRBJ1-2; D not resolved. Germline CDR1 reads MNHEY; CDR2 reads SVGAGI. The CDR3 is made up of 14 amino acids. The V end was cut by 0 bases, the J end by 5 bases, with 10 bases between. CDR3 residues: CASSYSSEDYGYTF. CDR3 in DNA: TGTGCCAGCAGTTACTCGAGTGAGGATTATGGCTACACCTTC.

The chain uses TRBV4-1 and TRBJ2-3, with D perhaps matching TRBD2 (6 bases). This CDR3 is built from 15 residues. Germline assignment: CDR1 MGHRA and CDR2 YSYEKL. V lost 0 bases and J lost 3, with 10 bases in between. The CDR3 protein is CASSQDRLATDTQYF. The CDR3 nucleotides read TGCGCCAGCAGCCAAGATCGGCTAGCGACAGATACGCAGTATTTT.

This clone was recorded a few times. This chain connects TRBV5-1 to TRBJ1-5; perhaps TRBD1 as D (5 bases). CDR1 is SGHRS, CDR2 YFSETQ, per germline. Trimming shortened V by 0 bases and J by 6 bases, and 10 bases separated the two germline ends. The CDR3 sequence is 14 residues long. The CDR3, as DNA: TGCGCCAGCAGCTTGGTTTCAGGGAGTCAGCCCCAGCATTTT. Protein product: CASSLVSGSQPQHF.

This clone has a single count. The chain recombines TRBV13 with TRBJ2-1; D is uncertain. The CDR3 has 12 amino acids. The V end lost 2 bases, the J end lost 9 bases, and 8 bases lay between the germline ends. CDR1 PRHDT and CDR2 FYEKMQ come from the germline V gene (reference sequence). CDR3 loop: CASSLSVGEQFF. The CDR3 coding sequence is TGTGCCAGCAGCTTAAGTGTAGGTGAGCAGTTCTTC. The variable domain in full, with the rest retrieved from reference TRBV13 and TRBJ2-1, is AAGVIQSPRHLIKEKRETATLKCYPIPRHDTVYWYQQGPGQDPQFLISFYEKMQSDKGSIPDRFSAQQFSDYHSELNMSSLELGDSALYFCASSLSVGEQFFGPGTRLTVL.